Given below is one T cell receptor (beta chain) in context. The target antigen is unknown. This specimen belongs to a study of beta chain features in type 1 diabetes. Study-level findings and limits: Naive, central memory and regulatory TCRB repertoires appeared more similar among patients than healthy donors. Researchers report that Type 1 diabetes patients had moderately but significantly shorter TCRB CDR3s across all four CD4+ subsets.

Expressed TCRB transcripts got sequenced, as all isolated RNA was reverse transcribed. Sequenced by immunoSEQ multiplex PCR; TCRdb stores in-frame clones only, minus some. The sample holds around 500,000 clones, about 10% seen once. CDR1 SGDLS and CDR2 YYNGEE come from the germline V gene. The CDR3 sequence is 14 residues long. V gave up 3 bases and J gave up 2 bases; unmatched junction bases: 2. The V gene is TRBV9, the J gene TRBJ1-2, with TRBD1 matching 9 bases. Sample: naive CD4+ T cells from blood. The source is a woman aged 18-29 years in good health. The CDR3 sequence is CASSAGTGNYGYTF. The CDR3 coding sequence is TGTGCCAGCAGCGCCGGGACAGGGAACTATGGCTACACCTTC.